This T cell receptor (beta chain) was obtained from a study of blood T cell repertoires in COVID-19. Across the study: Researchers got acute and convalescent COVID-19 samples from the United States, Italy and Spain.

This clone was recorded once. Here immunoSEQ multiplex PCR was the method, and the copy in TCRdb shows in-frame clones only, minus some. Here the sample spans about 56,000 clones, roughly 84% being singletons. The CDR3 covers 13 residues. Between the trimmed V and J ends, which lost 7 bases and 1 base, there was a span of 10 bases. Looked up from germline, CDR1 is SQVTM and CDR2 is ANQGSEA. Sequencing used peripheral blood. The gene calls are TRBV29-1 and TRBJ2-2; maybe TRBD2 (5 bases). The TCR originated in a woman aged 80 or older with acute or convalescent COVID-19. The CDR3 nucleotides are TGCAGCGGCGGAGAGGGGAACACCGGGGAGCTGTTTTTT. Its translation: CSGGEGNTGELFF.